This T cell receptor (beta chain) was sequenced in a study of blood T cell repertoires in COVID-19. This CDR3 is built from 11 residues. CDR1 MDHEN and CDR2 SYDVKM come from the germline V gene. The ends were cut back, 7 bases at V and 10 bases at J, with 13 bases in the middle. Profiling relied on immunoSEQ multiplex PCR, and the TCRdb table lists in-frame clones only, not all of them. The sample has 88,000 or so clones, 80% to 90% seen once; the top ten hold less than 9%. Sequenced sample: peripheral blood. The TCR was taken from a man aged 55-75 years with acute or convalescent COVID-19. The genes are TRBV28 and TRBJ1-1; the D is unclear. Here the CDR3 DNA reads TGTGCCAGCATGCGCGCGGGTCGAGCTTTCTTT. Translation: CASMRAGRAFF.